This TCR beta chain was identified during a study of blood T cell repertoires in COVID-19. About the study: The origin of the acute and convalescent COVID-19 samples was the United States, Italy and Spain.

Sequencing was performed with immunoSEQ multiplex PCR; in TCRdb, only in-frame clones are kept and a portion is missing. Among roughly 130,000 clones listed, roughly 83% were seen once. CDR1 is KGHSH and CDR2 is LQKENI in the germline V gene. With 0 bases removed from V and 4 bases from J, the gap between germline ends came to 7 bases. The CDR3 totals 13 residues. The specimen sequenced was peripheral blood. The V and J genes are TRBV18 and TRBJ2-7, with a weak D call TRBD1 (5 bases). The source is a woman aged 25-40 years who had recovered from COVID-19. The CDR3 nucleotides read TGTGCCAGCTCACCACCTCAGGGTTACGAGCAGTACTTC. It specifies CASSPPQGYEQYF.